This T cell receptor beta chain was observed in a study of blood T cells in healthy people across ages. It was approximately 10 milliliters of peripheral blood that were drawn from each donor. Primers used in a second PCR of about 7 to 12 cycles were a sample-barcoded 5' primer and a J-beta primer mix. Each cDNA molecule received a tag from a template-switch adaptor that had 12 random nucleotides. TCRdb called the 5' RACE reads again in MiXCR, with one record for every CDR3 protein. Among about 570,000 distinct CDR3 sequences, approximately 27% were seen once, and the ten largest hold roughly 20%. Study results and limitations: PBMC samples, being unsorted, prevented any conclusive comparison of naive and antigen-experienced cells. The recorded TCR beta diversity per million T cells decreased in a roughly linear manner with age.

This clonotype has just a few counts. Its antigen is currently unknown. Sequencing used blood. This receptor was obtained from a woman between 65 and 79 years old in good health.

DNA of the CDR3: TGCAGTGCTAGCCTACAGGGGAGCTATGGCTACACCTTC. Amino acid sequence: CSASLQGSYGYTF. This rearrangement joins TRBV20-1 to TRBJ1-2; 7 bases align to TRBD1. This CDR3 is 13 amino acids long. V shed 3 bases and J 4 bases; nucleotides not matched to a gene: 5. CDR1 is DFQATT and CDR2 is SNEGSKA in the germline V gene (reference sequence).